The text below deals with one T cell receptor beta chain. Its antigen is not yet known. Base qualities are not provided; no much larger clone lies one nucleotide away. This entry is derived from a study of graft-versus-host responses after intestinal transplantation (dated by TCRdb to 2020 to 2022). Turning to the overall study: The transplants that recipients got were multivisceral, liver-intestinal, or isolated intestinal. Rather than going through the commercial service, samples from a few later patients were sequenced in-house on an Illumina MiSeq and processed with MiXCR. Anti-thymocyte globulin induction was given to all recipients, followed by maintenance tacrolimus and steroids for 3 to 4 years. Alloreactive clones were identified by sequencing pre-transplant mixed lymphocyte reaction products and comparing them with unstimulated pre-transplant donor and recipient T cells. Of the roughly 25 intestinal transplant recipients enrolled in the cohort, one of whom was a retransplant, a few patients without pretransplant specimens were excluded. Donor T cell macrochimerism was defined as a peak of at least 4% donor T cells among recipient peripheral blood mononuclear cells. Bulk TCR-beta CDR3 sequencing was used to track graft-versus-host and host-versus-graft alloreactive T cell clones in the graft, circulation and bone marrow after intestinal transplantation.

CDR1 SQVTM and CDR2 ANQGSEA were looked up in the germline V gene. The germline V and J ends show losses of 6 bases and 6 bases respectively, and no gene match explains 3 bases of the junction. From cysteine to phenylalanine, the CDR3 is 11 amino acids long. Just CDR3 DNA is preserved here, 33 bases in frame from base 1. The sample's time point label is to be understood as: cells obtained before transplantation from donor or recipient. CD3+CD4+ and CD3+CD8+ populations were FACS-sorted from unstimulated pre-transplant donor and recipient cells taken from spleen or lymph nodes. Paper-wide results and their limitations: Conclusions were limited by the relatively low number and heterogeneity of intestinal transplant patients. In patients with donor T cell macrochimerism, the allografts had high GvH to HvG T cell clonal ratios. GvH clones were detected in recipient bone marrow, and some of these GvH clones were observed earlier in ileal mucosa or blood, consistent with an intestinal mucosal origin. Early after transplant, declines in HvG clones were associated with peak levels of circulating GvH clones.

Libraries were made using the immunoSEQ multiplex PCR assay. For most patients, genomic DNA was isolated using the Qiagen DNeasy Blood and Tissue Kit and was shipped frozen to Adaptive Biotechnologies for TCR sequencing. High-throughput TCR-beta CDR3 sequencing of genomic DNA from most patients was performed by Adaptive Biotechnologies. In the authors' own workflow: Adaptive's ImmunoSEQ software supplied the TCR sequencing data for around 17 patients, while MiXCR and VDJtools were used to process a few other patients. To correct CD4 versus CD8 sorting errors, sequences present in both subsets at a frequency ratio below 5:1 were removed. Because the origin of CDR3 nucleotide sequences shared between donor and recipient could not be assigned, those sequences were removed. To count as alloreactive, a clone needed at least 2-fold expansion over unstimulated cells and a minimum CFSE-low frequency of 0.002% (template counts) or 0.001% (read counts). Clones were considered mappable if detected in sequenced pre-transplant spleen, lymph node, or MLR CFSE-low populations of the donor or recipient. Cumulative frequency of alloreactive clones was calculated as a percentage of all sequences weighted by copy number. Imported from immuneACCESS, the table was reduced by TCRdb to in-frame sequences with V and J called. These copies leave out some clones; in studies compared against another copy, an unresolved V gene accounts for under half, and the cause of the remainder is not known. The DNA gave D and trimming, while V, J and clone size come from that table. The sample table lists some 48,000 clones, roughly 84% of them with a count of one. Jointly, the top ten make up approximately 0.46% of the sample.

The receptor comes from a human donor who was the organ donor for an intestinal transplant. The receptor chain draws on TRBV29-1 and TRBJ1-2, and TRBD1 aligns with 8 junction nucleotides. The input for sequencing was unstimulated CD4+ T cells sorted from spleen or lymph node cells, taken before transplant. The CDR3 here reads CSVQQGDGYTF. Here is the DNA: TGCAGCGTCCAACAGGGGGATGGCTACACCTTC.